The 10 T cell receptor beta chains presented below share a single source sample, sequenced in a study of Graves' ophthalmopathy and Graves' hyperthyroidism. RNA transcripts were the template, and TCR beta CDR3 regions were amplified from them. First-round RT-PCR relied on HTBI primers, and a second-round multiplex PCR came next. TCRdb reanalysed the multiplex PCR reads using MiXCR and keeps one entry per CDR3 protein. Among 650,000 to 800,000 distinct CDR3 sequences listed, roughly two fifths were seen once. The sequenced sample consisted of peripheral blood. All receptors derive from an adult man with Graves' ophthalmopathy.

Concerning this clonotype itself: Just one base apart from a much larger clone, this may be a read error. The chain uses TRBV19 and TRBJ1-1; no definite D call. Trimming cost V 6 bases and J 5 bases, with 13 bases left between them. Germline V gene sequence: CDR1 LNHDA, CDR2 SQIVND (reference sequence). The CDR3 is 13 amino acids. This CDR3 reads CASSRHERTEAFF. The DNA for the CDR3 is TGTGCCAGTAGCAGACATGAAAGGACTGAAGCTTTCTTT. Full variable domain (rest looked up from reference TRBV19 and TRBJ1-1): DGGITQSPKYLFRKEGQNVTLSCEQNLNHDAMYWYRQDPGQGLRLIYYSQIVNDFQKGDIAEGYSVSREKKESFPLTVTSAQKNPTAFYLCASSRHERTEAFFGQGTRLTVV.

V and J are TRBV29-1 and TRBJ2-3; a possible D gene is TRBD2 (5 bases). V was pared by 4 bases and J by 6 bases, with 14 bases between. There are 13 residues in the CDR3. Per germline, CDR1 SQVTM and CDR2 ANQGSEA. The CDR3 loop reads CSVGLGLEDTQYF. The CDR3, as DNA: TGCAGCGTTGGCCTCGGACTGGAGGATACGCAGTATTTT.

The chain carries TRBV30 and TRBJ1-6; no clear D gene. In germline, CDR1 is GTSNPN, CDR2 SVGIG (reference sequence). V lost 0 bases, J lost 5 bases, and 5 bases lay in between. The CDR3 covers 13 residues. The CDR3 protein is CAWSVRHNSPLHF. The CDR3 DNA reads TGTGCCTGGAGTGTGAGGCATAATTCACCCCTCCACTTT.

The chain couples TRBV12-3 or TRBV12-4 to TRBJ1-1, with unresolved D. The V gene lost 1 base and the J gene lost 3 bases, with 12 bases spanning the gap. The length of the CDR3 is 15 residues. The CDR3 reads CASSLVGRTYTEAFF. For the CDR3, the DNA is TGTGCCAGCAGTTTAGTCGGCAGGACCTACACTGAAGCTTTCTTT.

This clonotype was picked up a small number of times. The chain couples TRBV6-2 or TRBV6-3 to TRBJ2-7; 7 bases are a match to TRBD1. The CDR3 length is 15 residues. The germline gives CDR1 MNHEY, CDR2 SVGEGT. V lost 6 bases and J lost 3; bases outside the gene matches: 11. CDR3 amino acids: CASRNHRGRGYEQYF. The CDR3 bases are TGTGCCAGCAGGAACCACAGGGGACGAGGCTACGAGCAGTACTTC.

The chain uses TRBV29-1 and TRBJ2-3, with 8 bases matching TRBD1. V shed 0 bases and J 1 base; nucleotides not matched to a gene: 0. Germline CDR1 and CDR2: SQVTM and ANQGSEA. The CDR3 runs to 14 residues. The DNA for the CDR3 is TGCAGCGTTGAAGAGGACAGGGGCACAGATACGCAGTATTTT. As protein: CSVEEDRGTDTQYF.

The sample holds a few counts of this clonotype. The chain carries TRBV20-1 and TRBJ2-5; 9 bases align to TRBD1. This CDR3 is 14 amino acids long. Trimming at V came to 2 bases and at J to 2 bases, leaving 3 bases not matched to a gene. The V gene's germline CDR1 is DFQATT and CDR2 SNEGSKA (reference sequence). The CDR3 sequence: CSARLDRGQETQYF. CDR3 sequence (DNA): TGCAGTGCTAGATTAGACAGGGGGCAAGAGACCCAGTACTTC.

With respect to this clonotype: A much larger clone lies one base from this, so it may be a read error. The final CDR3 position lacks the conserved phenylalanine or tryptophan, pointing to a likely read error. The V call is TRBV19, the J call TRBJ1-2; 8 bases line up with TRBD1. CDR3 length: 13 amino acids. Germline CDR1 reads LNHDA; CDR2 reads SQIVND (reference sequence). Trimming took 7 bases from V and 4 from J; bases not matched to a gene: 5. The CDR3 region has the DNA TGTGCCAGTAAGGGGACAGGAATCTATGGCTACACCATC. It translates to CASKGTGIYGYTI.

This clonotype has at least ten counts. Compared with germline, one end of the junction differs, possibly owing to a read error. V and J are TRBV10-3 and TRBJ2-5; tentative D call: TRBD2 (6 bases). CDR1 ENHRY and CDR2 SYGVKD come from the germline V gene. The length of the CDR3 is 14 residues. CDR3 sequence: CASSEARELETQYF. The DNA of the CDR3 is TGTGCCAGCAGTGAAGCACGGGAGCTAGAGACCCAGTACTTC.

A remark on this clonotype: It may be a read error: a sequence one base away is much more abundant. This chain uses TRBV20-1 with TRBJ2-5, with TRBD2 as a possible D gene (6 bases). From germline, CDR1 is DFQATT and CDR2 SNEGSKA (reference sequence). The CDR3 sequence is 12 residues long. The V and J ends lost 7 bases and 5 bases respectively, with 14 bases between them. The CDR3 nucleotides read TGCAGTGTTAGGGCGGGATGGGAGACCCAGTACTTC. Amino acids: CSVRAGWETQYF.